These 6 T cell receptor beta chains were all obtained from the same sample, sequenced in a study of shared clonotypes between healthy human individuals. The method was immunoSEQ multiplex PCR; TCRdb's version includes in-frame clones alone and lacks a portion of them. The sample includes over 1.4 million clones, about 96% of them seen just once. Sample: naive CD4+ T cells sorted from blood. Subset indicated: CD45RA+ positively selected. These receptors all come from a man aged 25 to 40 in good health.

The rearrangement joins TRBV28 to TRBJ2-2; 7 nucleotides agree with TRBD2. Trimming cost V 7 bases and J 1 base; bases outside gene matches: 6. CDR3 length: 15 residues. Germline V CDR1 and CDR2: MDHEN, SYDVKM. Written as DNA, the CDR3 is TGTGCCAGCACCTACTGGGGGGGGAACACCGGGGAGCTGTTTTTT. This gives the protein CASTYWGGNTGELFF.

V and J are TRBV7-9 and TRBJ2-1; 12 positions agree with TRBD2. V trimming: 2 bases; J trimming: 8 bases; junction bases outside the gene matches: 4. Germline V lookup: CDR1 SEHNR, CDR2 FQNEAQ (reference sequence). This CDR3 is 15 amino acids long. The CDR3 reads CASSLLAGGVHEQFF. The CDR3 bases are TGTGCCAGCAGCTTACTAGCGGGAGGGGTCCATGAGCAGTTCTTC.

The gene calls are TRBV25-1 and TRBJ2-3, with TRBD2 matching over 9 bases. J gave up 2 bases and V 7 bases, and 4 bases lay outside the gene matches. Germline CDR1 MGHDK, CDR2 SYGVNS. The CDR3 is made up of 14 amino acids. CDR3 residues: CASKGLANTDTQYF. For the CDR3, the DNA is TGTGCCAGCAAGGGACTAGCCAACACAGATACGCAGTATTTT. Looking up the rest from reference TRBV25-1 and TRBJ2-3 gives the full variable domain: EADIYQTPRYLVIGTGKKITLECSQTMGHDKMYWYQQDPGMELHLIHYSYGVNSTEKGDLSSESTVSRIRTEHFPLTLESARPSHTSQYLCASKGLANTDTQYFGPGTRLTVL.

The gene calls are TRBV6-5 and TRBJ1-5; D uncertain. V was cut by 2 bases and J by 5 bases, with 7 bases left in between. The CDR3 spans 13 residues. Per germline, CDR1 MNHEY and CDR2 SVGAGI. CDR3 amino acids: CASSYRVYQPQHF. Here the CDR3 DNA reads TGTGCCAGCAGTTACAGAGTTTATCAGCCCCAGCATTTT.

A word on this clone: Additional DNA sequences in this sample encode the identical CDR3. The CDR3 loop reads CSVVLGYEQYF. In nucleotides, the CDR3 is TGCAGCGTTGTCTTGGGCTACGAGCAGTACTTC. V usage is TRBV29-1 and J usage is TRBJ2-7; no clear D. V was pared by 4 bases and J by 3 bases, with 7 bases between. This CDR3 has 11 residues. Germline CDR1 and CDR2: SQVTM and ANQGSEA.

The CDR3 is CASSLGGSFNNEQFF. The CDR3 DNA reads as TGTGCCAGCAGCTTGGGAGGGAGTTTTAACAATGAGCAGTTCTTC. V usage is TRBV5-4 and J usage is TRBJ2-1; a possible D gene is TRBD2 (5 bases). V was trimmed by 0 bases and J by 5 bases, leaving 12 bases between them. The length of the CDR3 is 15 residues. Germline V gene data show CDR1 as SGHNT and CDR2 as YYREEE (reference sequence).